The 10 T cell receptor beta chains in this list originate from one sample, sequenced in a study of T-cell memory formation after mild COVID-19. TCRdb re-called the 5' RACE reads through MiXCR, storing one row per CDR3 protein. In the table there are some 290,000 distinct CDR3 sequences, 15% to 20% of which are singletons. Sequenced: PBMCs or a T cell subset sorted from them (not recorded which). The receptors were sampled from a man younger than 35 who had mild COVID-19 (a few samples of this study predate the infection). Cell type and time point are not known.

This rearrangement joins TRBV28 to TRBJ2-7, with 7 bases matching TRBD1. Per the germline V gene, CDR1 is MDHEN and CDR2 is SYDVKM. The CDR3 runs to 15 residues. The V gene end was trimmed by 5 bases and the J gene end by 3 bases; junction bases not matched to a gene: 10. The CDR3 DNA follows: TGTGCCAGCAGTCCCCCGGACAGGCACGTCTACGAGCAGTACGTC. This translates into CASSPPDRHVYEQYV.

There are many counts of this clonotype. The rearrangement uses TRBV2 and TRBJ2-2, with 9 bases aligning to TRBD2. The germline gives CDR1 SNHLY, CDR2 FYNNEI. V lost 6 bases, J lost 1 base, and 6 bases stayed unmatched. The CDR3 is 16 residues long. CDR3 DNA: TGTGCCAGCAGCCCAGCGGGGGGCCAGAACACCGGGGAGCTGTTTTTT. Its translation is CASSPAGGQNTGELFF.

The V call is TRBV7-9, the J call TRBJ1-1, with 10 bases fitting TRBD1. The CDR3 has 16 amino acids. From germline, CDR1 is SEHNR and CDR2 FQNEAQ (reference sequence). With V trimmed by 1 base and J by 6 bases, 8 bases remained unmatched. The chain's CDR3 is CASSLGEGTGVAEAFF. CDR3 bases: TGTGCCAGCAGCTTAGGTGAGGGGACAGGGGTCGCTGAAGCTTTCTTT.

The chain combines TRBV10-3 with TRBJ1-2; no clear D gene. Per germline, CDR1 ENHRY and CDR2 SYGVKD. The length of the CDR3 is 10 residues. Trimming left V 6 bases short and J 8 bases short, with 7 bases between. CDR3 protein: CAIRAGGYTF. In nucleotides, the CDR3 is TGTGCCATCAGGGCGGGAGGCTACACCTTC.

This clonotype was detected a few times. The chain combines TRBV7-2 with TRBJ2-1; 12 nucleotides align to TRBD2. V trimming: 2 bases; J trimming: 14 bases; junction bases outside the gene matches: 16. Germline CDR1 and CDR2: SGHTA and FQGNSA. The CDR3 contains 17 residues. CDR3 region: CASSLSPTSGGKGREFF. As DNA, the CDR3 is TGTGCCAGCAGCTTAAGCCCCACTAGCGGGGGGAAAGGGCGGGAGTTCTTC. Full variable domain (outside the CDR3, taken from reference TRBV7-2 and TRBJ2-1): GAGVSQSPSNKVTEKGKDVELRCDPISGHTALYWYRQSLGQGLEFLIYFQGNSAPDKSGLPSDRFSAERTGGSVSTLTIQRTQQEDSAVYLCASSLSPTSGGKGREFFGPGTRLTVL.

This chain connects TRBV4-1 to TRBJ2-1; the match to TRBD1 covers 10 bases. Germline V gives CDR1 MGHRA, CDR2 YSYEKL. The CDR3 sequence is 13 residues long. The V and J ends lost 3 bases and 12 bases, in that order; junction bases with no gene match: 5. CDR3 sequence: CASSQTRDRGQFF. In nucleotides, the CDR3 is TGCGCCAGCAGCCAGACCCGGGACAGGGGGCAGTTCTTC.

This clonotype turned up a few times. The rearrangement uses TRBV2 and TRBJ1-1; unclear D gene. V was trimmed by 4 bases and J by 3 bases, leaving 9 bases between them. In germline, CDR1 is SNHLY, CDR2 FYNNEI. The CDR3 consists of 13 residues. The CDR3 loop reads CASSVKGDTEAFF. The DNA of the CDR3 is TGTGCCAGCAGTGTCAAGGGTGACACTGAAGCTTTCTTT.

The chain has TRBV12-3 or TRBV12-4 and TRBJ2-5, with TRBD2 matching over 15 bases. The CDR3 is made up of 16 amino acids. The V and J ends lost 7 bases and 2 bases, in that order; junction bases with no gene match: 5. CDR3 bases: TGTGCCAGCAATCGAGGACTAGCGGGGGGGCAAGAGACCCAGTACTTC. It yields the protein CASNRGLAGGQETQYF.

This clonotype was observed at least ten times. The V call is TRBV5-4, the J call TRBJ2-2, with D possibly being TRBD1 (6 bases). The CDR3 length is 14 residues. The V gene lost 4 bases and the J gene lost 5 bases, with 12 bases spanning the gap. Germline V gene lookup returns CDR1 SGHNT and CDR2 YYREEE (reference sequence). CDR3 region: CASSPGVATGELFF. DNA for the CDR3: TGTGCCAGCAGCCCAGGGGTGGCTACCGGGGAGCTGTTTTTT.

This clonotype was detected ten times or more. The chain joins TRBV3-1 to TRBJ2-5; tentative D call: TRBD2 (5 bases). Germline V gene lookup returns CDR1 LGHDT and CDR2 YNNKEL (reference sequence). The CDR3 is made up of 14 amino acids. V was trimmed by 4 bases and J by 3 bases, leaving 12 bases between them. For the CDR3, the DNA is TGTGCCAGCAGCCCTTCGGGAATCAAAGAGACCCAGTACTTC. Amino acid sequence: CASSPSGIKETQYF.